The following is a T cell receptor (beta chain) sequence with its context. J was trimmed by 7 bases and V by 5 bases; bases with no gene match: 8. CDR1 and CDR2 (germline): SGHTA, FQGNSA. The CDR3 covers 16 residues. The sample is drawn from a study of blood T cell repertoires in COVID-19. The wider study: The study drew acute and convalescent COVID-19 samples from the United States, Italy and Spain. T cells, B-cell-depleted T cells, or PBMCs supplied cDNA or gDNA.

Authors' methods: Scientists estimated how many nucleated cells there were by amplifying reference gene primers. Sequencing was performed with immunoSEQ multiplex PCR; in TCRdb, only in-frame clones are kept and a portion is missing. That table furnishes V, J and clone size, whereas the DNA furnished D and trimming. The table includes fewer than 250,000 clones, 89% detected once. The chain joins TRBV7-2 to TRBJ2-2, with 12 bases matching TRBD2. Input material: peripheral blood. The TCR was taken from a man in his sixties who had recovered from COVID-19. The DNA of the CDR3 is TGTGCCAGCAGCCCGACTAGCGGGAGTAGGGTCGGGGAGCTGTTTTTT. As protein: CASSPTSGSRVGELFF. The full variable domain, rest sourced from reference TRBV7-2 and TRBJ2-2, is GAGVSQSPSNKVTEKGKDVELRCDPISGHTALYWYRQSLGQGLEFLIYFQGNSAPDKSGLPSDRFSAERTGGSVSTLTIQRTQQEDSAVYLCASSPTSGSRVGELFFGEGSRLTVL.